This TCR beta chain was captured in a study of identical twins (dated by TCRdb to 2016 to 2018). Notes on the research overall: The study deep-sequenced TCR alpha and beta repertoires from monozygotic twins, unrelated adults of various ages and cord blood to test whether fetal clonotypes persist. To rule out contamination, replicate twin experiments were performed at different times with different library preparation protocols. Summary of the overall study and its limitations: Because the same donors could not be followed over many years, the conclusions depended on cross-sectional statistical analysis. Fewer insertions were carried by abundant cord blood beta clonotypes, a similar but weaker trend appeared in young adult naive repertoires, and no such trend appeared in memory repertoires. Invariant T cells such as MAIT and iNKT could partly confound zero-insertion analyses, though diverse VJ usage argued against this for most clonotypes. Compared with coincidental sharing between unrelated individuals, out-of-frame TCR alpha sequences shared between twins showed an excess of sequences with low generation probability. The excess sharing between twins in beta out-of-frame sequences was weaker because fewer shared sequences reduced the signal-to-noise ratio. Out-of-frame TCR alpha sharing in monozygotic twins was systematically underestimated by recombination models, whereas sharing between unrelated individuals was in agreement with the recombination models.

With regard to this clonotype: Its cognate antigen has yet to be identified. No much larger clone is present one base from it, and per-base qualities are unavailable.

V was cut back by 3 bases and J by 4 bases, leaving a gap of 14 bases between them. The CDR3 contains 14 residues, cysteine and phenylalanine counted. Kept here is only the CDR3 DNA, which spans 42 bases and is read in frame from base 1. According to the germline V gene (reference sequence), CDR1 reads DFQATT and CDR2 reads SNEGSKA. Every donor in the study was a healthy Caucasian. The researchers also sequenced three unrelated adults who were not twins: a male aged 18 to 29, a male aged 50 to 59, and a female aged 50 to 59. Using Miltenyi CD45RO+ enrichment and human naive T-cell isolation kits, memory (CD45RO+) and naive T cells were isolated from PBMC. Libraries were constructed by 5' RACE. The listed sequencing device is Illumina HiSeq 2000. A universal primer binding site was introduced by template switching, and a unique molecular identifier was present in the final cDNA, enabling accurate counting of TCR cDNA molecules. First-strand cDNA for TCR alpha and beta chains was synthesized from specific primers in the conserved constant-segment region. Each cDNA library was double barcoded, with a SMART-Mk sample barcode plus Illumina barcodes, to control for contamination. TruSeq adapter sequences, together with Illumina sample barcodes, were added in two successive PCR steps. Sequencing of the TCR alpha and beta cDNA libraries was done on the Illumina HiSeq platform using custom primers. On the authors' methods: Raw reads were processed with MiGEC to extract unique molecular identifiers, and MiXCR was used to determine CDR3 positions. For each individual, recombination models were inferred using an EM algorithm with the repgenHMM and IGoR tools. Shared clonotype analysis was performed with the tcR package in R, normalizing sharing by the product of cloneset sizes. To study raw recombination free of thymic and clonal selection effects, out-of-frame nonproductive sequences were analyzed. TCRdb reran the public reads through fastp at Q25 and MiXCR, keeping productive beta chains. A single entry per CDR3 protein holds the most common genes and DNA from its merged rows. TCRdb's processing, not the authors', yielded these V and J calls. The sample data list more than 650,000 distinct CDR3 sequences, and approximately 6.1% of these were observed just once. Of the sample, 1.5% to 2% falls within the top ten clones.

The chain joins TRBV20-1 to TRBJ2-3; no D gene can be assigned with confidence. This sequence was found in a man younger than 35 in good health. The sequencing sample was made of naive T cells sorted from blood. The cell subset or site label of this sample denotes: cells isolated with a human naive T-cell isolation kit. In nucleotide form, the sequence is TGCAGTGCTAGGGGAACCGCTAATGCAGATACGCAGTATTTT. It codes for CSARGTANADTQYF.